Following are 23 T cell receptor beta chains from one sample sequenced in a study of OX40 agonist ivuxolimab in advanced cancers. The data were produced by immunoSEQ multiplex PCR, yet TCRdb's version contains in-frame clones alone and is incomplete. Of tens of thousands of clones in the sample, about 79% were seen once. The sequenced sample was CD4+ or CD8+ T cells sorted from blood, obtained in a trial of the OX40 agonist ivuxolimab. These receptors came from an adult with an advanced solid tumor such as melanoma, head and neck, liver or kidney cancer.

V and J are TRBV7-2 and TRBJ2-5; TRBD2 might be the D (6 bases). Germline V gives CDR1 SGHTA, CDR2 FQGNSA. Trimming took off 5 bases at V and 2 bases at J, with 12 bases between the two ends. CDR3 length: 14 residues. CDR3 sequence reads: CASSLGLSQETQYF. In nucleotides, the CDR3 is TGTGCCAGCAGCCTGGGACTTTCTCAAGAGACCCAGTACTTC.

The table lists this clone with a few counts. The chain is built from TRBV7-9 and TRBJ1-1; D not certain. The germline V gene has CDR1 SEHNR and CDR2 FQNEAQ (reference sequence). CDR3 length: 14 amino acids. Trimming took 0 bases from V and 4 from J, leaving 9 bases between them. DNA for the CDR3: TGTGCCAGCAGCTTAGCCAAGTCGACCACTGAAGCTTTCTTT. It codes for CASSLAKSTTEAFF. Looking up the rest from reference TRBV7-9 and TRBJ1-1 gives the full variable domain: DTGVSQNPRHKITKRGQNVTFRCDPISEHNRLYWYRQTLGQGPEFLTYFQNEAQLEKSRLLSDRFSAERPKGSFSTLEIQRTEQGDSAMYLCASSLAKSTTEAFFGQGTRLTVV.

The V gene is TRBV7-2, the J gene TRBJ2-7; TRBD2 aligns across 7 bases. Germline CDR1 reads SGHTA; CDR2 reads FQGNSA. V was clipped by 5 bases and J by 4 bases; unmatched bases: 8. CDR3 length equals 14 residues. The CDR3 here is CASSQRSGEYEQYF. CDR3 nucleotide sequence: TGTGCCAGCAGCCAACGAAGCGGGGAGTACGAGCAGTACTTC.

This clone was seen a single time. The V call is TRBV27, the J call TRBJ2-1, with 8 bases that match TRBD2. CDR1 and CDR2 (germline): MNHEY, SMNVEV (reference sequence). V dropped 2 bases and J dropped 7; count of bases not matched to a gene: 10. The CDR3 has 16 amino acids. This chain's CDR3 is CASSLEGTRYLNEQFF. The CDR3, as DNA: TGTGCCAGCAGTTTAGAAGGGACTAGGTACCTAAATGAGCAGTTCTTC.

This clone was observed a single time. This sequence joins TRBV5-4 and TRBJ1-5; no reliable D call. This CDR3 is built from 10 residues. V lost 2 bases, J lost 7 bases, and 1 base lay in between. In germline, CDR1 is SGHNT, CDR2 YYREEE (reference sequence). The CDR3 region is CASSFQPQHF. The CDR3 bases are TGTGCCAGCAGCTTCCAGCCCCAGCATTTT.

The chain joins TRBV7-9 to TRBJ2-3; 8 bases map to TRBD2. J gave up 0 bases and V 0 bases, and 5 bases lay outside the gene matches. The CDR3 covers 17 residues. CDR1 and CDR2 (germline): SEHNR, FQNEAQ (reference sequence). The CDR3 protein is CASSLATGGSSTDTQYF. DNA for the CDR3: TGTGCCAGCAGCTTAGCGACGGGGGGGTCTAGCACAGATACGCAGTATTTT.

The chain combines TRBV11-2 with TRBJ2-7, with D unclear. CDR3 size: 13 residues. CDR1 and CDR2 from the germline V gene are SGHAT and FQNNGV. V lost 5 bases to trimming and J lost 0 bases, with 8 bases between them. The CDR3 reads CASSARGSYEQYF. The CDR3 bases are TGTGCCAGCAGCGCCCGCGGCTCCTACGAGCAGTACTTC.

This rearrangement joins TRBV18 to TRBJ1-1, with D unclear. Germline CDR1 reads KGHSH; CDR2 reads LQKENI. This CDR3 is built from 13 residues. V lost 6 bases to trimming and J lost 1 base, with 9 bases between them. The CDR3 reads CASSTSANTEAFF. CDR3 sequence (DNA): TGTGCCAGCTCGACATCGGCGAACACTGAAGCTTTCTTT.

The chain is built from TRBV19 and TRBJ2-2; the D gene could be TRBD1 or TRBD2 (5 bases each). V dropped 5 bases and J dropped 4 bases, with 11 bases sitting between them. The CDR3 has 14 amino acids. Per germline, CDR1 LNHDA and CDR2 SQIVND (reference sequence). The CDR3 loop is CASSRDGFTGELFF. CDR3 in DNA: TGTGCCAGTAGTCGGGACGGATTCACCGGGGAGCTGTTTTTT.

The chain's CDR3 is CASRRQDDDGYGYTF. The CDR3 DNA follows: TGCGCCAGCAGAAGACAGGACGATGATGGGTATGGCTACACCTTC. This rearrangement joins TRBV5-1 to TRBJ1-2, with D possibly TRBD1 on 6 matching bases. This CDR3 contains 15 residues. Between the trimmed V and J ends, which lost 5 bases and 5 bases, there was a span of 19 bases. Germline-derived CDR1 and CDR2 are SGHRS and YFSETQ.

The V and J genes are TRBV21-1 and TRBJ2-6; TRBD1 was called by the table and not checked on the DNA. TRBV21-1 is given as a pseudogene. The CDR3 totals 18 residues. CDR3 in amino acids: CASSTPKRQFLWSNVLTF. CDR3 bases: TGTGCCAGCAGCACCCCCAAACGACAGTTTCTCTGGTCCAACGTCCTGACTTTC.

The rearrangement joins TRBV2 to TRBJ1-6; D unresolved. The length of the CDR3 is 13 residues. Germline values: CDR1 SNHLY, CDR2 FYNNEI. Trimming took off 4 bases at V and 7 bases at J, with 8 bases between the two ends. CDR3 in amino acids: CASSGEANSPLHF. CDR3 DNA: TGTGCCAGCAGTGGCGAGGCCAATTCACCCCTCCACTTT.

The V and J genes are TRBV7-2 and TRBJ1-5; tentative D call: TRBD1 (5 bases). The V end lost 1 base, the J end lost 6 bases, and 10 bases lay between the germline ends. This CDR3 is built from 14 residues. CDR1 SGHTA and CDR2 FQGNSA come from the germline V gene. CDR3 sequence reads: CASSLGAQGQPQHF. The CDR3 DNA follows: TGTGCCAGCAGCTTAGGCGCCCAGGGTCAGCCCCAGCATTTT.

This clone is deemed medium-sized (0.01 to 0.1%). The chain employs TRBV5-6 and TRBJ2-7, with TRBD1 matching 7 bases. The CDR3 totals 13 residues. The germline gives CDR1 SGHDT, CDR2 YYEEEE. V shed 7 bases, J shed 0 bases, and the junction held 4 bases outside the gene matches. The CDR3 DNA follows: TGTGCCAGCGAACGGGACAGCTCCTACGAGCAGTACTTC. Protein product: CASERDSSYEQYF.

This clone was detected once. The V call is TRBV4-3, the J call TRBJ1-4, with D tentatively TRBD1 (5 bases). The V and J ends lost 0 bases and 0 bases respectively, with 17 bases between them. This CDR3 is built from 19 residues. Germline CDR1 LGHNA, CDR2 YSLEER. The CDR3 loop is CASSQDLPGRIATNEKLFF. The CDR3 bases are TGCGCCAGCAGCCAAGATCTTCCGGGACGGATAGCAACTAATGAAAAACTGTTTTTT.

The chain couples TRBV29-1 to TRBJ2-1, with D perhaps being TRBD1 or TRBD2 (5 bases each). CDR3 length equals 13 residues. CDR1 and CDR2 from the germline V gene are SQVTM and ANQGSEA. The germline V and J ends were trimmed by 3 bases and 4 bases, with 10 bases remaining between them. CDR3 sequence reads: CSVEGTSYNEQFF. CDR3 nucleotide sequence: TGCAGCGTTGAGGGGACGTCTTACAATGAGCAGTTCTTC.

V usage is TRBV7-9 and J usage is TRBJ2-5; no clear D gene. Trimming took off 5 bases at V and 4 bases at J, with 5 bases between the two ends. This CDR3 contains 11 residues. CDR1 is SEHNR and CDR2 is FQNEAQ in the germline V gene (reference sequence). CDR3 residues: CASSLVETQYF. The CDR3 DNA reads TGTGCCAGCAGCCTGGTAGAGACCCAGTACTTC.

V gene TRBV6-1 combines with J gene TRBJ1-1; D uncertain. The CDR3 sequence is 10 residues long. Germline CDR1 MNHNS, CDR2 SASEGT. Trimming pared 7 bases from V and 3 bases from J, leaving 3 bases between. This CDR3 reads CASKDTEAFF. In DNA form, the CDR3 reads TGTGCCAGCAAGGACACTGAAGCTTTCTTT.

This chain's CDR3 is CASSPGVVTGEGYTF. In DNA, the CDR3 is TGTGCCAGCAGCCCCGGGGTGGTGACAGGGGAGGGCTACACCTTC. This chain joins TRBV4-2 and TRBJ1-2; 8 bases map to TRBD1. Trimming took 4 bases from V and 8 from J; bases not matched to a gene: 12. The length of the CDR3 is 15 residues. Per germline, CDR1 LGHNA and CDR2 YNFKEQ.

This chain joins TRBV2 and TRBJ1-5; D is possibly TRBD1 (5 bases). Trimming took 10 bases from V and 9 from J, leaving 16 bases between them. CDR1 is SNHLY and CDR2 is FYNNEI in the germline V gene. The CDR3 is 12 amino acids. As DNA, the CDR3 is TGTGCCACTCGGGGCCGTCTGGGGCCCCAGCATTTT. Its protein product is CATRGRLGPQHF.

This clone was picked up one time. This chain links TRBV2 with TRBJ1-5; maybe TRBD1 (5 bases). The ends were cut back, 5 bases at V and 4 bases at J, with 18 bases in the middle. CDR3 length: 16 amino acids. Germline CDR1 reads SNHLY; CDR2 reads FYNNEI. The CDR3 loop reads CASSNKNPGPNQPQHF. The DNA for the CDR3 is TGTGCCAGCAGTAATAAAAACCCGGGGCCAAATCAGCCCCAGCATTTT.

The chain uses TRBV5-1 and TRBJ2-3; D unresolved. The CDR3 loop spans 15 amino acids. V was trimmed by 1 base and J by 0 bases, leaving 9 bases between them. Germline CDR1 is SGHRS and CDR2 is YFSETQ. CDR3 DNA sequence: TGCGCCAGCAGCTTGCAGAGATCTAGCACAGATACGCAGTATTTT. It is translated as CASSLQRSSTDTQYF.

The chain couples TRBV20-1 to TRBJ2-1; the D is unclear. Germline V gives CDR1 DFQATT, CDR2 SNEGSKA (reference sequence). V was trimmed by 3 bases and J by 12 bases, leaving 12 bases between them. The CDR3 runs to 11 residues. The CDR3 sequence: CSASPRVGQFF. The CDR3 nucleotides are TGCAGTGCTAGCCCTAGGGTTGGGCAGTTCTTC.